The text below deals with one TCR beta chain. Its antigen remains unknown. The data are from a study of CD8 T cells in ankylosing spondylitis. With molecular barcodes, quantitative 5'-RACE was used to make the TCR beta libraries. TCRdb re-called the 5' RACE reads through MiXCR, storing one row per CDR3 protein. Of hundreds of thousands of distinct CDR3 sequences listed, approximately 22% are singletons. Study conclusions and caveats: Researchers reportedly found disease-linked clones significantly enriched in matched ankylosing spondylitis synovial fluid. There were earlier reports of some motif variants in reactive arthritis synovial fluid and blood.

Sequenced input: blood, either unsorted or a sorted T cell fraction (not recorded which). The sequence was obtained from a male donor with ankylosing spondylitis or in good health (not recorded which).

The CDR3 bases are TGTGCCAGCAGTTTATCGTGGGGGGTCGGGGAGCTGTTTTTT. It translates to CASSLSWGVGELFF. This sequence joins TRBV27 and TRBJ2-2; the D gene is possibly TRBD2 (6 bases). This CDR3 is 14 amino acids long. Trimming cost V 0 bases and J 7 bases, with 9 bases left between them. Germline assignment: CDR1 MNHEY and CDR2 SMNVEV (reference sequence).